Listed here are 4 T cell receptor beta chains from one sample, sequenced in a study of CD8 T cells in ankylosing spondylitis. TCRdb re-derived calls from the 5' RACE reads in MiXCR, one entry per CDR3 protein. Found here are approximately 200,000 distinct CDR3 sequences, about an eighth of them singletons; the top ten hold about 10%. Sequencing was performed on blood, either unsorted or a sorted T cell fraction (not recorded which). These receptors were obtained from a female donor with ankylosing spondylitis or in good health (not recorded which).

This clonotype showed up just a few times. This may arise from a read error, as a much more abundant clone is one base away. The chain uses TRBV29-1 and TRBJ2-1; TRBD2 is a possible D gene (7 bases). CDR3 length equals 15 residues. Looked up from germline, CDR1 is SQVTM and CDR2 is ANQGSEA. The CDR3 loop reads CSVEGGEHAYNEQFF. The CDR3 DNA follows: TGCAGCGTCGAAGGGGGGGAACACGCCTACAATGAGCAGTTCTTC.

Ten or more counts support this clonotype. V usage is TRBV6-1 and J usage is TRBJ2-2; D remains unclear. CDR1 MNHNS and CDR2 SASEGT come from the germline V gene. The CDR3 is 13 residues long. Trimming left V 6 bases short and J 4 bases short, with 9 bases between. The CDR3 DNA reads as TGTGCCAGCAGCCCCTCGACCACCGGGGAGCTGTTTTTT. Its protein is CASSPSTTGELFF.

Points on this clonotype: Being one base from a much bigger clone, this may be a read error. The genes are TRBV2 and TRBJ1-1; weak D call: TRBD1 (6 bases). Germline CDR1 and CDR2: SNHLY and FYNNEI. The CDR3 length is 13 residues. The CDR3 DNA reads TGTGCCAGCAGGGACAGAACGAACAGTGAAGCTTTCTTT. It is translated as CASRDRTNSEAFF. The whole variable domain, filled in from reference TRBV2 and TRBJ1-1, reads EPEVTQTPSHQVTQMGQEVILRCVPISNHLYFYWYRQILGQKVEFLVSFYNNEISEKSEIFDDQFSVERPDGSNFTLKIRSTKLEDSAMYFCASRDRTNSEAFFGQGTRLTVV.

In regard to this clonotype: This may be a read error: a much more frequent sequence differs by one nucleotide. The chain couples TRBV12-3 or TRBV12-4 to TRBJ2-2; 9 positions agree with TRBD1. The CDR3 length is 16 residues. In DNA form, the CDR3 reads TGTGCCAGCAGTTCTCCGGGACAGGGTGGCACCAGGGAGCTGTTTTTT. It is translated as CASSSPGQGGTRELFF.